Below, 18 T cell receptor beta chains from the same sample are listed, as sequenced in a study of breast tumors, draining lymph nodes, adjacent tissues. MiXCR was run by TCRdb on the multiplex PCR reads, yielding one entry per CDR3 protein. This table has approximately 180,000 distinct CDR3 sequences, around 35% appearing once. Breast cancer patients provided tissue from their axillary draining lymph nodes. The sample consisted of axillary lymph node tissue. The receptors were gathered from a female donor with breast cancer. Some clones in this sample may be carry-over from other donors' samples.

This clonotype occurred many times. CDR3 nucleotide sequence: TGCAGTGCTGGAACGGACTCCTCGTGGGGCTACACCTTC. Amino acid sequence: CSAGTDSSWGYTF. V gene TRBV20-1 combines with J gene TRBJ1-2, with unresolved D. The germline gives CDR1 DFQATT, CDR2 SNEGSKA (reference sequence). There are 13 residues in the CDR3. The V gene lost 5 bases and the J gene lost 8 bases, with 18 bases spanning the gap.

Turning to this clonotype: A much larger clone sits a single nucleotide away, making a read error possible. The chain joins TRBV18 to TRBJ2-3; weak D call: TRBD1 (5 bases). This CDR3 comprises 15 residues. The germline V gene has CDR1 KGHSH and CDR2 LQKENI. The chain's CDR3 is CASTPFSRGTDTQYF. The CDR3 DNA reads as TGTGCCAGCACACCATTTAGCAGGGGCACAGATACGCAGTATTTT.

This clonotype was found many times. The CDR3 spells CASSLAGLAGPYNEQFF. CDR3 coding DNA: TGCGCCAGCAGCTTGGCCGGACTCGCAGGGCCCTACAATGAGCAGTTCTTC. The chain links TRBV5-1 to TRBJ2-1; D possibly uses TRBD1 or TRBD2 (5 bases each). V was pared by 0 bases and J by 2 bases, with 15 bases between. The germline V gene has CDR1 SGHRS and CDR2 YFSETQ. The length of the CDR3 is 17 residues.

As for this clonotype: Here the CDR3 omits its conserved ending phenylalanine or tryptophan, so a read error is the likely source. The V call is TRBV7-9, the J call TRBJ2-1; D possibly corresponds to TRBD2 (6 bases). CDR1 and CDR2 (germline): SEHNR, FQNEAQ (reference sequence). CDR3 length: 19 amino acids. CDR3 residues: CASSQARGASLLFYDEQFL. The CDR3 nucleotides are TGTGCCAGCAGCCAGGCGCGGGGAGCTAGTCTTCTATTCTACGATGAGCAGTTCCTC.

The CDR3 nucleotides are TGTGCCAGCAGTCCCGAATGGGGGTACTACAATGAGCAGTTCTTC. Its protein product is CASSPEWGYYNEQFF. V gene TRBV6-5 combines with J gene TRBJ2-1; D could derive from TRBD1 or TRBD2 (5 bases each). V was shortened by 5 bases and J by 3 bases, with 14 bases between the two germline ends. Germline CDR1 MNHEY, CDR2 SVGAGI. This CDR3 spans 15 amino acids.

The chain carries TRBV24-1 and TRBJ2-1; D is unresolved. Germline CDR1 and CDR2: KGHDR and SFDVKD. The length of the CDR3 is 14 residues. The V end lost 4 bases, the J end lost 10 bases, and 16 bases lay between the germline ends. Written as DNA, the CDR3 is TGTGCCACCAGTGACTCTACCCAAACTCTCGAGCAGTTCTTC. Translated, it gives CATSDSTQTLEQFF.

Remarks on this clonotype: This could be a read error, since a much larger clone is one nucleotide away. The conserved closing phenylalanine or tryptophan is absent in this CDR3, likely reflecting a read error. The rearrangement joins TRBV2 to TRBJ2-4; tentatively, D is TRBD1 (6 bases). Trimming took 6 bases from V and 6 from J, leaving 15 bases between them. Germline V gene data show CDR1 as SNHLY and CDR2 as FYNNEI. The CDR3 length is 14 residues. The CDR3 DNA follows: TGTGCCAGCAGCAAAAGGACAGCTTCAAACATTCAGTACCTC. Its protein is CASSKRTASNIQYL.

This clonotype was observed at least ten times. This could be a read error, since a much larger clone is one nucleotide away. The rearrangement joins TRBV20-1 to TRBJ1-2, with 8 bases lining up with TRBD1. The CDR3 runs to 12 residues. Germline V gives CDR1 DFQATT, CDR2 SNEGSKA (reference sequence). The CDR3 loop is CSASRTGYGSTF. DNA for the CDR3: TGCAGTGCTAGCCGGACAGGGTATGGCTCCACCTTC.

There are many counts of this clonotype. The genes are TRBV4-3 and TRBJ1-5, with 8 bases lining up with TRBD1. V lost 4 bases, J lost 4 bases, and 6 bases stayed unmatched. The CDR3 contains 15 residues. CDR1 is LGHNA and CDR2 is YSLEER in the germline V gene. As DNA, the CDR3 is TGCGCCAGCAGCCCATCAGGACAGGGTAATCAGCCCCAGCATTTT. This gives the protein CASSPSGQGNQPQHF.

As for this clonotype: The DNA is left out, because the CDR3 cannot be placed on it with certainty; the CDR3 is given as TCRdb lists it. V gene TRBV25-1 combines with J gene TRBJ1-5; the table's TRBD1 call for D was not verified on the DNA. The length of the CDR3 is 24 amino acids, counting both ends. Germline-derived CDR1 and CDR2 are MGHDK and SYGVNS. The CDR3 sequence: CASTHGDTQHFGECASTHGDTQHF.

This clonotype was seen repeatedly, ten times or more. CDR3 DNA sequence: TGTGCCAGCAGCACCCCGACAGGGGACTACGAGCAGTACTTC. Its translation: CASSTPTGDYEQYF. The chain combines TRBV5-5 with TRBJ2-7, with 8 bases that match TRBD1. Germline V gives CDR1 SGHKS, CDR2 YYEKEE (reference sequence). The CDR3 consists of 14 residues. V lost 4 bases to trimming and J lost 3 bases; unmatched junction nucleotides: 6.

This clonotype came up many times. The V call is TRBV11-1, the J call TRBJ1-2; TRBD1 aligns across 9 bases. V dropped 4 bases and J dropped 4; count of bases not matched to a gene: 13. The CDR3 has 17 residues. Germline CDR1 is SGHAT and CDR2 is FQDESV (reference sequence). DNA for the CDR3: TGTGCCAGCAGCTGGTCCGGACAGGGGTTAATCTCCTATGGCTACACCTTC. Translated, it gives CASSWSGQGLISYGYTF. Combining the CDR3 with reference TRBV11-1 and TRBJ1-2 gives the whole variable domain EAEVAQSPRYKITEKSQAVAFWCDPISGHATLYWYRQILGQGPELLVQFQDESVVDDSQLPKDRFSAERLKGVDSTLKIQPAELGDSAMYLCASSWSGQGLISYGYTFGSGTRLTVV.

To note about this clonotype: The CDR3 carries no conserved terminal phenylalanine or tryptophan, so it likely arises from a read error. The DNA is left out, because the CDR3 cannot be placed on it with certainty; the CDR3 is given as TCRdb lists it. The V call is TRBV7-6, the J call TRBJ1-2; the table names TRBD1, a call not compared with the DNA. From germline, CDR1 is SGHVS and CDR2 FNYEAQ. The CDR3 spans 15 residues, counting both ends. This CDR3 is CASSPPGPLTKGYPL.

This clonotype was counted many times. The chain recombines TRBV11-2 with TRBJ1-5; D is perhaps TRBD1 (6 bases). The CDR3 is made up of 13 amino acids. Germline lookup yields CDR1 SGHAT and CDR2 FQNNGV. Trimming pared 6 bases from V and 5 bases from J, leaving 11 bases between. CDR3 DNA sequence: TGTGCCAGCAGTGGGGGGGCAGATCAGCCCCAGCATTTT. The encoded protein is CASSGGADQPQHF. Together with reference TRBV11-2 and TRBJ1-5, the CDR3 gives the full variable domain: EAGVAQSPRYKIIEKRQSVAFWCNPISGHATLYWYQQILGQGPKLLIQFQNNGVVDDSQLPKDRFSAERLKGVDSTLKIQPAKLEDSAVYLCASSGGADQPQHFGDGTRLSIL.

DNA for the CDR3: TGTGCCAGCAGGGAGGGGGGGAGGAACACTGAAGCTTTCTTT. This translates into CASREGGRNTEAFF. V and J are TRBV19 and TRBJ1-1; possible D gene TRBD1, 6 bases. CDR3 size: 14 residues. V was cut by 9 bases and J by 1 base, with 15 bases left in between. The germline CDR1 and CDR2 sequences are LNHDA and SQIVND (reference sequence).

As concerns this clonotype: A read error may explain this, as a much larger clone is one base away. The V and J genes are TRBV4-3 and TRBJ2-7; no clear D. CDR3 size: 14 residues. The germline gives CDR1 LGHNA, CDR2 YSLEER. The CDR3 protein is CASGQGTGPHEQYF. The CDR3 DNA reads as TGCGCCAGCGGCCAAGGTACCGGGCCCCACGAGCAGTACTTC.

The J gene is TRBJ1-4, the V gene TRBV2, with TRBD1 matching over 7 bases. This CDR3 has 13 residues. The V segment lost 5 bases and the J segment 7 bases; nucleotides outside the gene matches: 4. Germline lookup yields CDR1 SNHLY and CDR2 FYNNEI. CDR3 protein: CASSLGQAEKLFF. CDR3 DNA sequence: TGTGCCAGCAGTCTCGGACAGGCTGAAAAACTGTTTTTT.

This clonotype was counted between two and nine times. V and J are TRBV6-1 and TRBJ2-3; D not certain. The V end was cut by 5 bases, the J end by 2 bases, with 17 bases between. CDR1 and CDR2 from the germline V gene are MNHNS and SASEGT. This CDR3 comprises 16 residues. As DNA, the CDR3 is TGTGCCAGCAGTCAATTAGGCTCGCCAGCCACAGATACGCAGTATTTT. As protein: CASSQLGSPATDTQYF.